Following are 13 T cell receptor beta chains from one sample sequenced in a study of shared T cell receptors in the human thymus. The method was immunoSEQ multiplex PCR; TCRdb's version includes in-frame clones alone and lacks a portion of them. Here the sample spans about 400,000 clones, 85% to 95% being singletons. The sample was thymocytes. The source of these receptors is a human donor.

This chain joins TRBV6-5 and TRBJ2-1, with 8 bases identical to TRBD2. This CDR3 contains 15 residues. Germline V CDR1 and CDR2: MNHEY, SVGAGI. With V trimmed by 7 bases and J by 4 bases, 9 bases remained unmatched. The CDR3 coding sequence is TGTGCCAGCACCCCGGGGCTAGCGGGTTACAATGAGCAGTTCTTC. It specifies CASTPGLAGYNEQFF.

This chain connects TRBV27 to TRBJ2-1; D is uncertain. Germline V gives CDR1 MNHEY, CDR2 SMNVEV (reference sequence). CDR3 size: 14 residues. V dropped 6 bases and J dropped 5 bases, with 14 bases sitting between them. The CDR3 DNA is TGTGCCAGCAGCCCTTTTGGGGTTGACAATGAGCAGTTCTTC. Its translation: CASSPFGVDNEQFF.

This clone was seen only once. The J gene is TRBJ2-4, the V gene TRBV21-1; the table's D gene call, TRBD1, was not cross checked with the DNA. TRBV21-1 is listed as a pseudogene. CDR3 size: 14 residues. The CDR3 loop reads CATGQPGPKNIQYF. DNA for the CDR3: TGTGCCACCGGACAGCCGGGACCCAAAAACATTCAGTACTTC.

V and J are TRBV25-1 and TRBJ2-2, with 9 bases matching TRBD2. V was pared by 5 bases and J by 8 bases, with 3 bases of the junction left unmatched. This CDR3 comprises 13 residues. Germline V gene data show CDR1 as MGHDK and CDR2 as SYGVNS. CDR3 in amino acids: CASSTSGRGELFF. CDR3 DNA sequence: TGTGCCAGCAGTACCAGCGGGAGGGGGGAGCTGTTTTTT.

This sequence joins TRBV14 and TRBJ2-5; weak D call: TRBD1 (6 bases). Germline CDR1 reads SGHDN; CDR2 reads FVKESK. CDR3 size: 16 residues. The germline V and J ends were trimmed by 0 bases and 0 bases, with 11 bases remaining between them. CDR3 region: CASSQDVGQNQETQYF. In DNA form, the CDR3 reads TGTGCCAGCAGCCAAGATGTAGGACAGAACCAAGAGACCCAGTACTTC.

The count of this clone is one. The genes are TRBV29-1 and TRBJ1-5; TRBD1 matches 9 bases. The CDR3 spans 17 residues. Germline CDR1 and CDR2: SQVTM and ANQGSEA. V lost 0 bases to trimming and J lost 1 base; unmatched junction nucleotides: 7. DNA of the CDR3: TGCAGCGTTGAAGACGCTACAGGGGGCGTAAGCAATCAGCCCCAGCATTTT. Residues: CSVEDATGGVSNQPQHF. Supplemented by reference TRBV29-1 and TRBJ1-5, the full variable domain reads SAVISQKPSRDICQRGTSLTIQCQVDSQVTMMFWYRQQPGQSLTLIATANQGSEATYESGFVIDKFPISRPNLTFSTLTVSNMSPEDSSIYLCSVEDATGGVSNQPQHFGDGTRLSIL.

The V call is TRBV25-1, the J call TRBJ2-2; perhaps TRBD1 as D (6 bases). With 7 bases removed from V and 3 bases from J, the gap between germline ends came to 18 bases. The length of the CDR3 is 16 residues. CDR1 is MGHDK, CDR2 SYGVNS, per germline. The CDR3 is CASNARGPPHTGELFF. In DNA, the CDR3 is TGTGCCAGCAATGCCAGGGGCCCTCCCCACACCGGGGAGCTGTTTTTT.

To note about this clone: The sample carries other DNA sequences with the same CDR3. The CDR3: CASSIDGSNYGYTF. The CDR3 DNA reads TGTGCCAGTAGTATAGATGGGAGTAACTATGGCTACACCTTC. The V call is TRBV19, the J call TRBJ1-2; no clear D gene. The germline CDR1 and CDR2 sequences are LNHDA and SQIVND (reference sequence). V was shortened by 0 bases and J by 1 base, with 6 bases between the two germline ends. This CDR3 has 14 amino acids.

J is TRBJ1-5 and V is TRBV27, with 8 positions matching TRBD1. The length of the CDR3 is 16 residues. The ends lost 3 bases at V and 2 bases at J; junction bases unmatched: 6. Germline V gene sequence: CDR1 MNHEY, CDR2 SMNVEV (reference sequence). For the CDR3, the DNA is TGTGCCAGCAGTTTGACACAGGGGGAAGGCAATCAGCCCCAGCATTTT. As protein: CASSLTQGEGNQPQHF.

The gene calls are TRBV27 and TRBJ1-3, with TRBD1 as a possible D gene (5 bases). Per the germline V gene, CDR1 is MNHEY and CDR2 is SMNVEV (reference sequence). Trimming left V 6 bases short and J 3 bases short, with 12 bases between. The CDR3 contains 14 residues. As DNA, the CDR3 is TGTGCCAGCAGAGACCGGGACGGTGGAAACACCATATATTTT. This encodes CASRDRDGGNTIYF.

The J gene is TRBJ2-1, the V gene TRBV5-6, with a possible D match to TRBD2 (6 bases). CDR1 and CDR2 (germline): SGHDT, YYEEEE. The CDR3 is made up of 14 amino acids. V lost 4 bases, J lost 5 bases, and 13 bases lay in between. This chain's CDR3 is CASSLVAADNEQFF. The CDR3 region has the DNA TGTGCCAGCAGCCTGGTAGCGGCCGACAATGAGCAGTTCTTC.

The genes are TRBV5-6 and TRBJ2-7, with D possibly TRBD1 on 5 matching bases. Germline assignment: CDR1 SGHDT and CDR2 YYEEEE. The CDR3 runs 15 residues. The V and J ends lost 2 bases and 5 bases respectively, with 17 bases between them. CDR3 sequence reads: CASSFPAGLKHEQYF. CDR3 bases: TGTGCCAGCAGCTTTCCGGCAGGGTTAAAGCACGAGCAGTACTTC.

This chain uses TRBV6-5 with TRBJ2-2; 7 bases are shared with TRBD2. V lost 6 bases to trimming and J lost 7 bases; unmatched junction nucleotides: 8. Germline-derived CDR1 and CDR2 are MNHEY and SVGAGI. The CDR3 is 14 residues long. In DNA, the CDR3 is TGTGCCAGCAGCCGCGGACTAGGAGGCGGGGAGCTGTTTTTT. Amino acid sequence: CASSRGLGGGELFF.